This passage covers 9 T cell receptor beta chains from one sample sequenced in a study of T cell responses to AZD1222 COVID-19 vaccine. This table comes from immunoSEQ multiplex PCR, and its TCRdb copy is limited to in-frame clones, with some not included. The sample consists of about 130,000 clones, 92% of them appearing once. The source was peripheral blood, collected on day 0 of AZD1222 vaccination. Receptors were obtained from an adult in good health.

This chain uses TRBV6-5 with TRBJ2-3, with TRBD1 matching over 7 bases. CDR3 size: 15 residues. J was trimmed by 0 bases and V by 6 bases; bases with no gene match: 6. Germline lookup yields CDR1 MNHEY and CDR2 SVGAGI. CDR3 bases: TGTGCCAGCAGCTACGGGACAGCTAGCACAGATACGCAGTATTTT. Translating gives CASSYGTASTDTQYF.

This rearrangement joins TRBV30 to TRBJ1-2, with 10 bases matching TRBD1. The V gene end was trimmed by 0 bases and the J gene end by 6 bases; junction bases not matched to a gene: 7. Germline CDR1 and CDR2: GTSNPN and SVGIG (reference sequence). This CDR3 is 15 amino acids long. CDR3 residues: CAWSVQGTGVDGYTF. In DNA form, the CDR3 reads TGTGCCTGGAGTGTACAGGGGACAGGGGTCGATGGCTACACCTTC. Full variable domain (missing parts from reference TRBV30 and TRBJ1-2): SQTIHQWPATLVQPVGSPLSLECTVEGTSNPNLYWYRQAAGRGLQLLFYSVGIGQISSEVPQNLSASRPQDRQFILSSKKLLLSDSGFYLCAWSVQGTGVDGYTFGSGTRLTVV.

The CDR3 coding sequence is TGTGCCAGCAGTCCCTTGGGGGGGGCTGGGGACTATGGCTACACCTTC. As protein: CASSPLGGAGDYGYTF. The chain combines TRBV27 with TRBJ1-2, with D perhaps matching TRBD1 (6 bases). The germline CDR1 and CDR2 sequences are MNHEY and SMNVEV (reference sequence). V was cut by 5 bases and J by 3 bases, with 19 bases left in between. The CDR3 extends over 16 amino acids.

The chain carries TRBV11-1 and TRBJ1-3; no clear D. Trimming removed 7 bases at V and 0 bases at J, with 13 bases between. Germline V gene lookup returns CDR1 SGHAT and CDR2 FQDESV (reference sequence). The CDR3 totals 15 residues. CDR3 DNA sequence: TGTGCCAGCAATGAGCGGACGGACTCTGGAAACACCATATATTTT. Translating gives CASNERTDSGNTIYF. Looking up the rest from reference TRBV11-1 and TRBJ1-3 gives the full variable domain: EAEVAQSPRYKITEKSQAVAFWCDPISGHATLYWYRQILGQGPELLVQFQDESVVDDSQLPKDRFSAERLKGVDSTLKIQPAELGDSAMYLCASNERTDSGNTIYFGEGSWLTVV.

For the CDR3, the DNA is TGTGCCAGCAGCCCTACAGTTAACTATGGCTACACCTTC. Its protein is CASSPTVNYGYTF. The chain is built from TRBV12-3 or TRBV12-4 and TRBJ1-2, with no clear D. The CDR3 has 13 residues. The V end was cut by 6 bases, the J end by 1 base, with 9 bases between.

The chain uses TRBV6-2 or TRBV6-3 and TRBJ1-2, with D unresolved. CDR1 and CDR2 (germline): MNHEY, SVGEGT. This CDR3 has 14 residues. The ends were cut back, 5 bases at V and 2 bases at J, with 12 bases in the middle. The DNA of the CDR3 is TGTGCCAGCAGTAACAGCAGAAGAAACTATGGCTACACCTTC. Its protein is CASSNSRRNYGYTF.

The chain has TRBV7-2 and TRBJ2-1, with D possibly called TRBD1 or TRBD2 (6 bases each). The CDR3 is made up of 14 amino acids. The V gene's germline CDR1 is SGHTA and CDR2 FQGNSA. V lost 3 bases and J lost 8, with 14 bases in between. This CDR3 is CASSFNRGPHEQFF. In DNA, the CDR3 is TGTGCCAGCAGCTTTAATCGGGGGCCCCATGAGCAGTTCTTC.

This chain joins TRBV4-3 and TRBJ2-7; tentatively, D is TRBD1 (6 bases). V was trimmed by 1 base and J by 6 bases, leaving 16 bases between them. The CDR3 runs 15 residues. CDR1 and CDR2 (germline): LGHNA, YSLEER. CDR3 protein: CASSQATGFPCEQYF. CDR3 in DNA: TGCGCCAGCAGCCAAGCAACAGGGTTCCCGTGCGAGCAGTACTTC.

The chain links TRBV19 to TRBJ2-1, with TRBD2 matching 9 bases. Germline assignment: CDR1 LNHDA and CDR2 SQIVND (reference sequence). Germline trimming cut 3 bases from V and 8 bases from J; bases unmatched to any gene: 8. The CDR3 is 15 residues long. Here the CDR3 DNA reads TGTGCCAGTAGTATGTCCAGCGGGGGGTCGGATGAGCAGTTCTTC. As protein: CASSMSSGGSDEQFF.